This TCR beta chain was obtained from a study of cytomegalovirus exposure and HLA in healthy donors (TCRdb year 2017). Some background on the complete study: In an earlier analysis of 587 of the donors, around 290 Gb of sequence data and just under 120 million unique TCR beta sequences from about 179 million T cells were reported. An early release covering approximately 600 HLA-typed donors comprised approximately 290 gigabases of sequencing data and roughly 86 million unique TCR sequences. Of the 300 to 400 genotyped donors, around 81% fell in the genetic ancestry cluster associated with self-reported Caucasian donors. The study aimed to test whether signatures of past pathogen exposure could be identified by cataloging public T cell receptors. Using immunosequencing, the study profiled T cell repertoires from about 620 subjects and related those repertoires to cytomegalovirus serostatus. In addition to the first cohort of roughly 670 subjects, a separate validation cohort of 100 to 150 different subjects was used. The study combined high-throughput TCR immunosequencing, statistical association of individual TCRs with disease status, and machine learning to predict cytomegalovirus infection status. A later analysis re-analyzed previously published TCR beta repertoires from 666 donors and added high-resolution HLA genotyping to study TCR occurrence patterns. Rather than using new phenotypic data, the later analysis identified candidate immune exposures from TCR beta sequences and from how often those sequences occurred across donors. An earlier analysis of 587 of the donors used high-throughput TCR beta sequencing to judge whether each TCR beta V gene segment behaved as functional or pseudogenic. Donor age, sex, ethnicity and CMV serostatus were compiled together with the repertoire data. A later genetic analysis took genome-wide SNP genotypes for about three fifths of the roughly 670 donors and used that subset as a discovery cohort. Every discovery cohort repertoire had been produced on one sequencing platform. HLA typing covered class I and class II loci at four-digit resolution. The number of typed donors differed by locus: about 629-630 for A, B, C, DRB1 and DQB1; roughly 510 for DQA1; some 590 for DPA1; and 400 to 480 for DPB1. About 5 DR-DQ haplotypes were handled as single units for association and clustering, since linkage in the cohort was strong. Across 398 genotyped donors of the cohort, an average of about 240,000 unique TCR beta nucleotide sequences per donor were sequenced, and 15% to 20% of those sequences were non-productive.

The full study reports these points: CMV serostatus was the only immune exposure information available for the cohort. A further reported finding was that TCR beta sequences accurately predicted the HLA-A and HLA-B alleles for most subjects in the first cohort. HLA typing was unavailable for some donors at each locus, so association tests used only the typed subset. Linkage disequilibrium might explain the correlated functional status among segregating V segments, but an unknown experimental factor could not be ruled out. A later genetic analysis reported fewer N-insertions in productive TCRs among donors in an Asian-associated ancestry cluster than the roughly 720-donor mean. In both the original and validation cohorts, the classifier was reported to diagnose cytomegalovirus status with high specificity and sensitivity. In vitro tests confirmed that a few of the cytomegalovirus-associated TCR beta chains recognize cytomegalovirus antigens. The study gave a list of 150 to 200 TCR beta chains associated with cytomegalovirus. A cluster of highly shared sequence variants was judged likely to be a technical artifact of the sequencing pipeline. In a later genetic analysis, a missense DCLRE1C variant was associated with V-gene and J-gene trimming of TCR beta chains, and the association was replicated in an independent cohort. Presence/absence analyses assumed roughly uniform sequencing depth across donors, an assumption that may not hold. According to the authors, the approach could potentially be generalized to other disease states and immunological phenotypes. In a later analysis, the rate of TCR association differed among HLA loci, with DRB1 alleles having the most associated TCRs and HLA-C alleles having the fewest. Some IMGT-functional V segments, including TRBV6-2 and TRBV6-3, could not be told apart with the 87-base-pair reads, so those segments were excluded. Strong co-occurrence of HLA alleles, especially DR and DQ, made assigning TCR associations to individual alleles difficult. According to a later analysis, parvovirus B19, influenza, CMV and Epstein-Barr virus appeared linked to several top co-occurrence clusters. A later analysis found that HLA-associated TCR beta chains were more clonally expanded and had lower generation probabilities than equally common non-associated chains. This cohort had only TCR beta chains sequenced, and the lack of alpha or paired-chain data limited which features could be detected. Because counts were too low, roughly 18 rarely observed V segments, including chromosome 9 orphons, were left out of the earlier analysis of approximately 500 of the donors. Most TCR sequences were seen in very few donors, while some public TCRs were found in many individuals. Broadly in line with IMGT annotations, most TCR beta V segments showed up in productive rearrangements about 90% or about 30% of the time in an earlier analysis of approximately 640 of the donors. A later analysis associated 16,951 TCR beta sequences with specific HLA alleles at a false discovery rate of 0.05. According to a later analysis, most CMV-associated TCR beta chains appeared to be HLA-restricted, and the HLA associations seemed to be driven largely by CMV exposure.

Receptor amplification or capture employed the immunoSEQ multiplex PCR assay. For the multiplex PCR, a mixture combining 60 forward primers for TCR Vbeta segments and 13 reverse primers for TCR Jbeta segments was used. Amplification of the CDR3 region of rearranged TCR beta genes was performed with a multiplex PCR assay on genomic DNA. On the Illumina HiSeq System, the amplified TCR beta libraries were sequenced as 87-base-pair reads. On the study's bioinformatics: In a later analysis, tens of millions of unique TCR beta chains were counted across the approximately 670 repertoires, and approximately 9.9 million of these chains were shared by at least two donors. Raw reads were error-corrected and collapsed into unique sequences with a nearest-neighbor algorithm that merged closely related sequences to remove PCR and sequencing errors. To assign V, D and J gene segments, CDR3 sequences were aligned to IMGT reference sequences. For a sequence to be retained, a match of at least six nucleotides to both a V gene segment and a J gene segment was required. Rearrangements were called productive when the CDR3 lacked stop codons and stayed in frame with V and J; all others were non-productive. CDR3 was defined by IMGT convention, running from the second conserved V-encoded cysteine to the conserved J-encoded phenylalanine. The earlier analysis of 587 of the donors excluded sequences that lacked an unambiguous match to a single V gene segment. In an earlier analysis of several hundred of the donors, V segments were called functional above 56.7% productive rearrangements and were called segregating when the between-donor standard deviation exceeded 5%. A statistical classification framework was developed to diagnose cytomegalovirus status using the catalog of TCR beta chain sequences. In a later analysis, V and J genes were assigned by comparing TCR nucleotide sequences against IMGT/GENE-DB human TR gene sequences. The TCRdist pipeline was used in a later analysis to assign CDR3 sequences and most-parsimonious VDJ recombination scenarios. In a later analysis, each TCR beta chain was defined by its CDR3 amino acid sequence together with its V-gene family, and reads without a unique V-gene family were excluded. A later analysis removed 550 to 700 highly shared, low-generation-probability nucleotide sequences to deal with suspected cross-contamination and a sequencing artifact. A later analysis calculated a clonal expansion index for each public chain from normalized within-repertoire ranks of inferred template counts. In a later analysis, generation probabilities were computed with a VDJ recombination model fitted to out-of-frame rearrangements, and the resulting probabilities were checked against IGoR. Hypergeometric tests were used in a later analysis to score TCR-TCR, TCR-HLA and TCR-CMV co-occurrence, with a repertoire-size bias correction applied to the TCR pairs. In a later analysis, false discovery rates were estimated by permuting HLA or CMV assignments 20 times. In a later analysis, co-occurring TCRs were grouped using DBSCAN, and TCRdist sequence similarity was added for clustering within HLA-allele-positive subsets. Repertoires with fewer than 30,000 or more than 120,000 public chains, plus five repertoires with anomalous nucleotide sharing, were excluded from co-occurrence clustering. This is the immuneACCESS table as TCRdb keeps it, with only in-frame sequences that have V and J called. A part of the clones is gone; compared with another copy, unresolved V genes explain less than half, and the rest is unexplained. The V and J calls and clone size are taken from that table; D and trimming were inferred from the DNA. This sample comprises tens of thousands of clones, about four fifths of them detected only once. The ten most abundant clones make up more than 3.5% of the sample.

From the cysteine through the phenylalanine, the CDR3 covers 12 amino acids. The sequence is cut down to CDR3 DNA, 36 bases in frame from base 1. The germline V gene (reference sequence) supplies CDR1 SGHAT and CDR2 FQDESV. The V and J ends are trimmed by 5 bases and 7 bases, leaving 12 bases between them. The cohort comprised some 700 healthy bone marrow donors. At the time of sampling, all cohort members were nominally healthy, though unrecorded immune exposures were likely present. The donor tested CMV seronegative and was one of the 352 seronegative cohort members. A peripheral blood sample was collected from each donor, and TCR beta sequencing was performed on peripheral blood mononuclear cells. The Qiagen DNeasy Blood Extraction Kit was used to extract genomic DNA from the blood cell samples. This clone was counted once. No cognate antigen has been identified for it. No base qualities exist here, and no much larger clone lies one base off it.

The chain was built from TRBV11-1 and TRBJ2-7, with no reliable assignment of the D segment. The sample consisted of PBMCs. The receptor was isolated from a man between 60 and 75 years old in good health and CMV-seronegative. The nucleotide sequence is given as TGTGCCAGCAGCCTCGGGTCGGGTGAGCAGTACTTC. This sequence encodes CASSLGSGEQYF.